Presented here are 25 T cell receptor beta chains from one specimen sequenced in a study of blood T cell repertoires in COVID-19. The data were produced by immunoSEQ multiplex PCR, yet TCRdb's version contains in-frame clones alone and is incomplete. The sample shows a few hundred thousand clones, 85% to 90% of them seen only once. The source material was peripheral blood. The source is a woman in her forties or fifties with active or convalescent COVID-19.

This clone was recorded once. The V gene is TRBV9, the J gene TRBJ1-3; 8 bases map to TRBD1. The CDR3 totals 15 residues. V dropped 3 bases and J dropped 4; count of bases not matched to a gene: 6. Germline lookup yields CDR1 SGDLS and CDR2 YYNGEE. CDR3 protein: CASSALQGVGNTIYF. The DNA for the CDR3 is TGTGCCAGCAGCGCCCTACAGGGGGTAGGAAACACCATATATTTT. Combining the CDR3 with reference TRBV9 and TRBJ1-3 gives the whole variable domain DSGVTQTPKHLITATGQRVTLRCSPRSGDLSVYWYQQSLDQGLQFLIQYYNGEERAKGNILERFSAQQFPDLHSELNLSSLELGDSALYFCASSALQGVGNTIYFGEGSWLTVV.

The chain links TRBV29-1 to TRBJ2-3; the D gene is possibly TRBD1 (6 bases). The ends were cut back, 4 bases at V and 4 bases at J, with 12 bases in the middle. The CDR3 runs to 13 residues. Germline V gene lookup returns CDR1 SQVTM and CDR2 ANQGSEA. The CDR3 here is CSVGGGAADTQYF. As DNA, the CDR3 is TGCAGCGTTGGAGGGGGAGCGGCAGATACGCAGTATTTT.

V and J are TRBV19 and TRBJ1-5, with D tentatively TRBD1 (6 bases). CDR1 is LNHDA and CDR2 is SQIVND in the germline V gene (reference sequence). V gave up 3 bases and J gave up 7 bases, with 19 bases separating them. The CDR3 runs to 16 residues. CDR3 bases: TGTGCCAGTAGTATCCCAGATACAGGGATAACGCAGCCCCAGCATTTT. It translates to CASSIPDTGITQPQHF.

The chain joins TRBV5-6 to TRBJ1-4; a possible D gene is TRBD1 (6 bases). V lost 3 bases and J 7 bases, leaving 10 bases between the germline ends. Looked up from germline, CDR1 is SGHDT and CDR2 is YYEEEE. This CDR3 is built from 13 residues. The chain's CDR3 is CASSWRQVEKLFF. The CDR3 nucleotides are TGTGCCAGCAGCTGGCGACAGGTTGAAAAACTGTTTTTT.

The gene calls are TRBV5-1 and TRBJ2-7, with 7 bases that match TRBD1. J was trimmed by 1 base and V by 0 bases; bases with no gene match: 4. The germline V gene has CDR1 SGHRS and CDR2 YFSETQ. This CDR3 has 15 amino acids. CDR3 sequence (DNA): TGCGCCAGCAGCTTGGTTTGGGACAGTTCCTACGAGCAGTACTTC. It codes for CASSLVWDSSYEQYF. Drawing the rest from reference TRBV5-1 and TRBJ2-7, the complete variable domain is KAGVTQTPRYLIKTRGQQVTLSCSPISGHRSVSWYQQTPGQGLQFLFEYFSETQRNKGNFPGRFSGRQFSNSRSEMNVSTLELGDSALYLCASSLVWDSSYEQYFGPGTRLTVT.

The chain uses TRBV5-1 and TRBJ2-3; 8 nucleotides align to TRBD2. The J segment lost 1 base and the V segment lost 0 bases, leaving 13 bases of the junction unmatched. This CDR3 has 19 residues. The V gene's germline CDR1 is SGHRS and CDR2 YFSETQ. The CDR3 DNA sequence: TGCGCCAGCAGCTTGGTACTGGCGGGAGGCCTCAGAGGCACAGATACGCAGTATTTT. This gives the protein CASSLVLAGGLRGTDTQYF.

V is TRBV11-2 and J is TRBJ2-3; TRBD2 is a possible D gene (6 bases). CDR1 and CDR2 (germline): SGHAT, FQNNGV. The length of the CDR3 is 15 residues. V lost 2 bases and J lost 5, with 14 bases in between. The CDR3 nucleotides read TGTGCCAGCAGCTTATCCGGGAGACCCTTAGATACGCAGTATTTT. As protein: CASSLSGRPLDTQYF.

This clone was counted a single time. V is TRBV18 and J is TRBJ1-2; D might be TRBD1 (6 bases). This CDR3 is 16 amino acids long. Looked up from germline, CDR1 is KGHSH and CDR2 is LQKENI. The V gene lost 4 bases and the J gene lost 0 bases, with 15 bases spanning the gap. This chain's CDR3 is CASSHTTGNPNYGYTF. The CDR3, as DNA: TGTGCCAGCTCACATACTACAGGGAACCCTAACTATGGCTACACCTTC.

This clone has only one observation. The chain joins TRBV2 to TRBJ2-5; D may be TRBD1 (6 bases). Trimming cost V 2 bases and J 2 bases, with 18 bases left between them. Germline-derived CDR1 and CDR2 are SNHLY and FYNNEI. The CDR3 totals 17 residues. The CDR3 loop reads CASSENRVLSWQETQYF. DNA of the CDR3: TGTGCCAGCAGTGAAAACAGGGTCCTATCGTGGCAAGAGACCCAGTACTTC.

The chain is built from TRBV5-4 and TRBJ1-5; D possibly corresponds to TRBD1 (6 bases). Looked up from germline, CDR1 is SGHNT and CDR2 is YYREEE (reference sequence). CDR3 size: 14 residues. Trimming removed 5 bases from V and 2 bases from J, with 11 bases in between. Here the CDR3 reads CASSRGGGNQPQHF. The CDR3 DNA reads TGTGCCAGCAGTCGAGGGGGTGGCAATCAGCCCCAGCATTTT.

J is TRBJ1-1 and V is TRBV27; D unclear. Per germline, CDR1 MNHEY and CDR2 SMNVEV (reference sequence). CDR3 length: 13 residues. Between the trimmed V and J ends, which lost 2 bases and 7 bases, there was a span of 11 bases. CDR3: CASSLMAGVEAFF. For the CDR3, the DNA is TGTGCCAGCAGTTTAATGGCCGGAGTTGAAGCTTTCTTT.

This CDR3 reads CAISESQGALVNTEAFF. The CDR3, as DNA: TGTGCCATCAGTGAGTCGCAGGGGGCTCTTGTAAACACTGAAGCTTTCTTT. This sequence joins TRBV10-3 and TRBJ1-1, with 8 bases matching TRBD1. Trimming at V came to 0 bases and at J to 2 bases, leaving 8 bases not matched to a gene. The CDR3 spans 17 residues. Germline V gene sequence: CDR1 ENHRY, CDR2 SYGVKD.

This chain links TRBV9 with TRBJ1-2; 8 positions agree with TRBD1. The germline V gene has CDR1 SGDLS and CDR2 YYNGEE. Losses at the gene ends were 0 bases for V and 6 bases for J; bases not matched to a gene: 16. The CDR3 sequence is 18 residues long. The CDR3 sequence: CASSVAEDRVYKQDGYTF. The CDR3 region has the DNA TGTGCCAGCAGCGTAGCTGAGGACAGGGTGTATAAACAGGATGGCTACACCTTC.

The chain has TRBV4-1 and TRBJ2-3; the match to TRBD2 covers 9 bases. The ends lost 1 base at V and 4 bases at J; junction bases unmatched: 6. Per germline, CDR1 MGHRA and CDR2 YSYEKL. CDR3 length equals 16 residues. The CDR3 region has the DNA TGCGCCAGCAGCCAAGTAGCGGGAGTAGCCGCAGATACGCAGTATTTT. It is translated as CASSQVAGVAADTQYF.

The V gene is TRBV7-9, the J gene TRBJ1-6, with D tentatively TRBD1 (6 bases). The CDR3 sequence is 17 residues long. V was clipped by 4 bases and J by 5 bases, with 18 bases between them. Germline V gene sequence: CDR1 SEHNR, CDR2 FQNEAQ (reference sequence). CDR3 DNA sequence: TGTGCCAGCAGCTCCTCTCAGGGGTCTCGGGATAATTCACCCCTCCACTTT. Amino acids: CASSSSQGSRDNSPLHF.

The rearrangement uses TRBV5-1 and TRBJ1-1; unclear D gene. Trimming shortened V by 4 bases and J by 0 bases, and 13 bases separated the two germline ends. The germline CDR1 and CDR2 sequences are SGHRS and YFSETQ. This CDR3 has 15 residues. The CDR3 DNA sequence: TGCGCCAGCAGCACCGCCGGCGGCTTGAACACTGAAGCTTTCTTT. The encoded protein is CASSTAGGLNTEAFF. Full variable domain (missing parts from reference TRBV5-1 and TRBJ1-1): KAGVTQTPRYLIKTRGQQVTLSCSPISGHRSVSWYQQTPGQGLQFLFEYFSETQRNKGNFPGRFSGRQFSNSRSEMNVSTLELGDSALYLCASSTAGGLNTEAFFGQGTRLTVV.

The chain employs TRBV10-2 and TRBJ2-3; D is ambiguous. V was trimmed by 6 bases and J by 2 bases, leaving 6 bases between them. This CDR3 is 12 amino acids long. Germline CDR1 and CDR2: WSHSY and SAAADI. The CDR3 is CASRAATDTQYF. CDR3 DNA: TGCGCCAGCAGGGCCGCCACAGATACGCAGTATTTT.

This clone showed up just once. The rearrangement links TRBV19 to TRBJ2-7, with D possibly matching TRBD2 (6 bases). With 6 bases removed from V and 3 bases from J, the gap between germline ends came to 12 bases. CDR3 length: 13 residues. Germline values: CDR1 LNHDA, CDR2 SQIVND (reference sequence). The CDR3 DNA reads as TGTGCCAGTAGCGGGGTCGGGGGCTACGAGCAGTACTTC. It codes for CASSGVGGYEQYF.

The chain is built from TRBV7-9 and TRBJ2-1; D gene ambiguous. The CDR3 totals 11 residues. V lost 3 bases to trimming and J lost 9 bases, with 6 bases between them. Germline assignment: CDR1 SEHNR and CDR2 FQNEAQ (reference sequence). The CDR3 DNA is TGTGCCAGCAGCTTCCCCATTGAGCAGTTCTTC. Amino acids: CASSFPIEQFF.

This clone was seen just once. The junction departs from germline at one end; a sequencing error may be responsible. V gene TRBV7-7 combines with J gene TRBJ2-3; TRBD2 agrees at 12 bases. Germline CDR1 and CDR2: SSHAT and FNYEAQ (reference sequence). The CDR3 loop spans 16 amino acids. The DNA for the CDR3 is TGTGCTAGCAGCTTAGGGACTAGCGGGAGCACAGATACGCAGTATTTT. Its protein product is CASSLGTSGSTDTQYF. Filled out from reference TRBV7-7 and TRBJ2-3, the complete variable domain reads GAGVSQSPRYKVTKRGQDVTLRCDPISSHATLYWYQQALGQGPEFLTYFNYEAQPDKSGLPSDRFSAERPEGSISTLTIQRTEQRDSAMYRCASSLGTSGSTDTQYFGPGTRLTVL.

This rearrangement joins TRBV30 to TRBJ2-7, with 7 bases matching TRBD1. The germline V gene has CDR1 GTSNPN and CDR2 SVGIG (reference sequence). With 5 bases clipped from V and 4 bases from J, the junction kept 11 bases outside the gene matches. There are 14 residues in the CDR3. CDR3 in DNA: TGTGCCTGGGCCGGGACAGAGAAACTATACGAGCAGTACTTC. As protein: CAWAGTEKLYEQYF.

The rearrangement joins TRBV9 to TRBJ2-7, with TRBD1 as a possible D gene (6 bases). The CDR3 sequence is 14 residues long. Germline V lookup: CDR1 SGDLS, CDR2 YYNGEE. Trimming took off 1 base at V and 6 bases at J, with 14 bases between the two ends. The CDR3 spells CASSVFWGRPEQYF. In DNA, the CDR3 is TGTGCCAGCAGCGTATTTTGGGGGCGTCCCGAGCAGTACTTC.

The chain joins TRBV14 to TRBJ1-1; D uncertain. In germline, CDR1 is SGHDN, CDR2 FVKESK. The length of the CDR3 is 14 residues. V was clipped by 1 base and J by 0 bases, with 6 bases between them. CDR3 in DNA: TGTGCCAGCAGCCAAGGAGTTATGAACACTGAAGCTTTCTTT. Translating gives CASSQGVMNTEAFF.

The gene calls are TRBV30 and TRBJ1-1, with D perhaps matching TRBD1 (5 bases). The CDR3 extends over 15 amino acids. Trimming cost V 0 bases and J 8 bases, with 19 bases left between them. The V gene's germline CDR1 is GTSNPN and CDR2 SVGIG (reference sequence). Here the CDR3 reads CAWSVLTGGASEAFF. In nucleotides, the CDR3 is TGTGCCTGGAGTGTCCTCACAGGCGGTGCTTCGGAAGCTTTCTTT.

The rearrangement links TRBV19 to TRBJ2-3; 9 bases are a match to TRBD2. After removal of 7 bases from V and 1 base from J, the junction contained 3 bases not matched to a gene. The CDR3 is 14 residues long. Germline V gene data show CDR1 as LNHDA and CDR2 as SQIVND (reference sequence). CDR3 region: CASTRGGGTDTQYF. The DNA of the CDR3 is TGTGCCAGTACGCGGGGGGGCGGCACAGATACGCAGTATTTT.